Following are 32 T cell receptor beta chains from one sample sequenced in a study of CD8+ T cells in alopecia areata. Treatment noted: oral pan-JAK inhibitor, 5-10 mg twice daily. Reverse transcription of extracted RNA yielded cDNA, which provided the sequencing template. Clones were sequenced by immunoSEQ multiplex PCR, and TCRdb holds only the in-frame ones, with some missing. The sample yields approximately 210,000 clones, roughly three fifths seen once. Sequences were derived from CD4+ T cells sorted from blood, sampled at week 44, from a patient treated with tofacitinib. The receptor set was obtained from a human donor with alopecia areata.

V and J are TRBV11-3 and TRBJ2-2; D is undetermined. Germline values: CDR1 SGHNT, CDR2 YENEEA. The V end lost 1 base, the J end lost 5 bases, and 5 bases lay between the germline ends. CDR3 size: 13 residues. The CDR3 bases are TGTGCCAGCAGCTTAGGGCCTACCGGGGAGCTGTTTTTT. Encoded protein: CASSLGPTGELFF.

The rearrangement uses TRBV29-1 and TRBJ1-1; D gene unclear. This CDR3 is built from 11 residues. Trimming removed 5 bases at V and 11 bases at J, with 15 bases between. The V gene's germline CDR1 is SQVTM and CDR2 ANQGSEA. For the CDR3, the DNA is TGCAGCGTTCAAGGGCGGGAGGCGGCTTTCTTT. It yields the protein CSVQGREAAFF.

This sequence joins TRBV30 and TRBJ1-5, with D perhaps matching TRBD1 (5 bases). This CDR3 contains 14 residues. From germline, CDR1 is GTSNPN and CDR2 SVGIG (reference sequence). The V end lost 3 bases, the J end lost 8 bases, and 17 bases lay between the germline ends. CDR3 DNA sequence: TGTGCCTGGAGACTCCCAGGGCCAGGGAAGCCCCAGCATTTT. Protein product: CAWRLPGPGKPQHF.

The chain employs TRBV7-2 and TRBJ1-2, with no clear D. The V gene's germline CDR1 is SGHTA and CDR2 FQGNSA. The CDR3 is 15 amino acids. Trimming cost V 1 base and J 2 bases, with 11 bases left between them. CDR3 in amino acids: CASSLGSGGNYGYTF. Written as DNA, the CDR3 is TGTGCCAGCAGCTTAGGAAGTGGAGGGAACTATGGCTACACCTTC.

Here the CDR3 DNA reads TGCAGCGTTCAGGGATGGTACACCGGGGAGCTGTTTTTT. This sequence encodes CSVQGWYTGELFF. The V and J genes are TRBV29-1 and TRBJ2-2; possible D gene TRBD1, 5 bases. Germline values: CDR1 SQVTM, CDR2 ANQGSEA. The V end was cut by 5 bases, the J end by 3 bases, with 10 bases between. This CDR3 is built from 13 residues.

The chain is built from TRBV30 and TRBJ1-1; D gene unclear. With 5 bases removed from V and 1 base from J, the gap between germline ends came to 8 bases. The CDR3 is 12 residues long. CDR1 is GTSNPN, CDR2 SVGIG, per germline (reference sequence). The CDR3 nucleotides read TGTGCCTGGCGCAGACAGAACACTGAAGCTTTCTTT. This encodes CAWRRQNTEAFF.

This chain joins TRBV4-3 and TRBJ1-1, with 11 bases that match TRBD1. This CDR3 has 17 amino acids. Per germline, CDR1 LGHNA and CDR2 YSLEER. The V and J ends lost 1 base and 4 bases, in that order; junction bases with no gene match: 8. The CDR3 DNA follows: TGCGCCAGCAGCCAAGGGCCGGGACAGGGGGGAAGCACTGAAGCTTTCTTT. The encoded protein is CASSQGPGQGGSTEAFF.

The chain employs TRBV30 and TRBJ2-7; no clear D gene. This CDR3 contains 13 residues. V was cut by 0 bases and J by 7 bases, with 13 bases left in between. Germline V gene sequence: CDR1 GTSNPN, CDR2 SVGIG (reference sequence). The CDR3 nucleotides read TGTGCCTGGAGTGTGAGTAGGGAACTTGAGCAGTACTTC. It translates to CAWSVSRELEQYF.

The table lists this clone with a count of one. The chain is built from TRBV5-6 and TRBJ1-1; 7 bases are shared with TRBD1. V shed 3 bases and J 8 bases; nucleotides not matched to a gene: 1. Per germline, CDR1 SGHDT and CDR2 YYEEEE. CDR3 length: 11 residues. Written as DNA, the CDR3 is TGTGCCAGCAGCTACAGGGGAGAAGCTTTCTTT. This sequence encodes CASSYRGEAFF.

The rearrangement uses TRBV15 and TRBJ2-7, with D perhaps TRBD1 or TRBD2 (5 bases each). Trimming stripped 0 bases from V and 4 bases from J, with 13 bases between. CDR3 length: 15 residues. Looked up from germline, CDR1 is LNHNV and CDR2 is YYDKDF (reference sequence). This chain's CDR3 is CATSREGAGGYEQYF. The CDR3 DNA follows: TGTGCCACCAGCAGAGAAGGGGCTGGAGGATACGAGCAGTACTTC. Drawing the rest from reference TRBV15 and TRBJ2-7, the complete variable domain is DAMVIQNPRYQVTQFGKPVTLSCSQTLNHNVMYWYQQKSSQAPKLLFHYYDKDFNNEADTPDNFQSRRPNTSFCFLDIRSPGLGDTAMYLCATSREGAGGYEQYFGPGTRLTVT.

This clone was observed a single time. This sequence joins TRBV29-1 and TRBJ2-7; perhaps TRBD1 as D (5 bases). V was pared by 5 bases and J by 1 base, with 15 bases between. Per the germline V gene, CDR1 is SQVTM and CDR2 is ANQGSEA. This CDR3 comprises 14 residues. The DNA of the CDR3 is TGCAGCGTTTCTGACAGAAGATGGTCCTACGAGCAGTACTTC. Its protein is CSVSDRRWSYEQYF.

The CDR3 here is CASSLRQRQYNSPLHF. DNA for the CDR3: TGTGCCAGCAGCTTACGACAGAGACAATATAATTCACCCCTCCACTTT. The chain uses TRBV7-2 and TRBJ1-6, with D maybe TRBD1 (5 bases). The V and J ends lost 2 bases and 4 bases respectively, with 12 bases between them. This CDR3 is 16 amino acids long. Germline CDR1 SGHTA, CDR2 FQGNSA.

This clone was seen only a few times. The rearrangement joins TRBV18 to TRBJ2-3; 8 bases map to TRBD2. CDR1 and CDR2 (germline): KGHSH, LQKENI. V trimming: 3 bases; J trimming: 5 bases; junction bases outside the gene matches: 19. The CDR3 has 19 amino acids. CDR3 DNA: TGTGCCAGCTCACCCCTACCTATGACTAGCGTGAAACTTGGAGATACGCAGTATTTT. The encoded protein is CASSPLPMTSVKLGDTQYF.

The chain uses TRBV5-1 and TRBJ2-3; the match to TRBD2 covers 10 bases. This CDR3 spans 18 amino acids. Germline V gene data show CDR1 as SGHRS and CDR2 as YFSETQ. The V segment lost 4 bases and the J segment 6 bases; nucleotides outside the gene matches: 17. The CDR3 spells CASSRPTLAGGVLDTQYF. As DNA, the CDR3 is TGCGCCAGCAGCAGGCCTACTTTAGCGGGGGGCGTCCTGGATACGCAGTATTTT.

CDR3 bases: TGTGCCAGCAGTGGGGGCAACCAAGAGACCCAGTACTTC. Its translation: CASSGGNQETQYF. The chain is built from TRBV2 and TRBJ2-5, with D maybe TRBD1 (5 bases). The germline CDR1 and CDR2 sequences are SNHLY and FYNNEI. CDR3 length: 13 amino acids. The ends were cut back, 4 bases at V and 0 bases at J, with 6 bases in the middle.

For the CDR3, the DNA is TGTGCCAGCAGCTTGCACACAGATACGCAGTATTTT. Its protein is CASSLHTDTQYF. The V gene is TRBV5-6, the J gene TRBJ2-3; D remains ambiguous. Germline V gene lookup returns CDR1 SGHDT and CDR2 YYEEEE. The germline V and J ends were trimmed by 1 base and 2 bases, with 2 bases remaining between them. The CDR3 runs to 12 residues.

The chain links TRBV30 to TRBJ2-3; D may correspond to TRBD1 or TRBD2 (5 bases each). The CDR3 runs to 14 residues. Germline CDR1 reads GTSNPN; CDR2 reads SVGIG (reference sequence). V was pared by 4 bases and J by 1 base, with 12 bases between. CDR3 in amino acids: CAWNPQGGTDTQYF. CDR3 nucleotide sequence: TGTGCCTGGAATCCCCAGGGAGGCACAGATACGCAGTATTTT. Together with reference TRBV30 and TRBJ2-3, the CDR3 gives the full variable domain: SQTIHQWPATLVQPVGSPLSLECTVEGTSNPNLYWYRQAAGRGLQLLFYSVGIGQISSEVPQNLSASRPQDRQFILSSKKLLLSDSGFYLCAWNPQGGTDTQYFGPGTRLTVL.

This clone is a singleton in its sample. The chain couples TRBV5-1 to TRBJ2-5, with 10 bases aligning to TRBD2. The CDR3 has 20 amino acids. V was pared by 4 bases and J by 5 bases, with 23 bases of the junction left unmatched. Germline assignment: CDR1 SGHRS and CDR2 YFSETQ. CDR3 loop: CASSPATLGQRGGRLETQYF. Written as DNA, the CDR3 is TGCGCCAGCAGCCCCGCCACCCTTGGGCAGCGGGGGGGCCGGTTGGAGACCCAGTACTTC.

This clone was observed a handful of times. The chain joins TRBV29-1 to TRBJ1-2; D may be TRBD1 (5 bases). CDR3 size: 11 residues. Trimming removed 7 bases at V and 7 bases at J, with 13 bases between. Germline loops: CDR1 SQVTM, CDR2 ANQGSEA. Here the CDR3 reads CSGRDVGGYTF. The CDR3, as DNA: TGCAGCGGGCGGGACGTCGGTGGCTACACCTTC. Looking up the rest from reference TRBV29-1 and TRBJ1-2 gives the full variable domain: SAVISQKPSRDICQRGTSLTIQCQVDSQVTMMFWYRQQPGQSLTLIATANQGSEATYESGFVIDKFPISRPNLTFSTLTVSNMSPEDSSIYLCSGRDVGGYTFGSGTRLTVV.

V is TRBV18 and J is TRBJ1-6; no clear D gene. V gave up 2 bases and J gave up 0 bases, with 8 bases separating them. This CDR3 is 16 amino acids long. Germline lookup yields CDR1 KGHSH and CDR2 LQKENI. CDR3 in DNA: TGTGCCAGCTCACCAACTAGGAGCTCCTATAATTCACCCCTCCACTTT. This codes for CASSPTRSSYNSPLHF.

The DNA of the CDR3 is TGTGCCAGCAGCGTCGGGGGTTTAGGCTCCTACGAGCAGTACTTC. This translates into CASSVGGLGSYEQYF. This chain connects TRBV9 to TRBJ2-7, with D possibly TRBD2 on 6 matching bases. This CDR3 spans 15 amino acids. Germline CDR1 reads SGDLS; CDR2 reads YYNGEE. Trimming cost V 2 bases and J 0 bases, with 12 bases left between them.

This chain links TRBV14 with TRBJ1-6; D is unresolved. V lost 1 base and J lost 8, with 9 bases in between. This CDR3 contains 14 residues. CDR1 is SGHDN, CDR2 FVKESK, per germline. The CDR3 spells CASSQGVGYSPLHF. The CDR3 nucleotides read TGTGCCAGCAGCCAAGGTGTCGGGTATTCACCCCTCCACTTT.

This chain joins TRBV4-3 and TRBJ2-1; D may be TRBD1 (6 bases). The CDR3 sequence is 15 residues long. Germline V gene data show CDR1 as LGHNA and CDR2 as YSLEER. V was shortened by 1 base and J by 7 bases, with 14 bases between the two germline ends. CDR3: CASSQGVGGLNEQFF. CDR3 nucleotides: TGCGCCAGCAGCCAAGGGGTTGGGGGCCTTAATGAGCAGTTCTTC.

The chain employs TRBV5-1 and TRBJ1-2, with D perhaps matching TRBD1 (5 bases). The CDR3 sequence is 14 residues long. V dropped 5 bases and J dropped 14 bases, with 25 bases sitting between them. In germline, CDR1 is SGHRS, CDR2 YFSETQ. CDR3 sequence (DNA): TGCGCCAGCAGTTCCGGGACGGCCGACCTGGGGAGTACCTTC. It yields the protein CASSSGTADLGSTF. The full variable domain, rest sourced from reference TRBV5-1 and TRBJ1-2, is KAGVTQTPRYLIKTRGQQVTLSCSPISGHRSVSWYQQTPGQGLQFLFEYFSETQRNKGNFPGRFSGRQFSNSRSEMNVSTLELGDSALYLCASSSGTADLGSTFGSGTRLTVV.

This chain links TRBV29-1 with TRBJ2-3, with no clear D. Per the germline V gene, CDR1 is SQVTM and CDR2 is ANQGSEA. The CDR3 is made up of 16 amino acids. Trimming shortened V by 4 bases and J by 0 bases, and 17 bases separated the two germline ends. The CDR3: CSVGPIGSRSTDTQYF. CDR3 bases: TGCAGCGTTGGCCCGATTGGCAGTCGGAGCACAGATACGCAGTATTTT.

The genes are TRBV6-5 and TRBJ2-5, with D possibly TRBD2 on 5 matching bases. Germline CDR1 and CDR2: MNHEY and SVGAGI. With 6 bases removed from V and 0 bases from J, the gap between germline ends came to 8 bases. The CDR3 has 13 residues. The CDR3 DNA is TGTGCCAGCAGCCAGGACTACCAAGAGACCCAGTACTTC. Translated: CASSQDYQETQYF.

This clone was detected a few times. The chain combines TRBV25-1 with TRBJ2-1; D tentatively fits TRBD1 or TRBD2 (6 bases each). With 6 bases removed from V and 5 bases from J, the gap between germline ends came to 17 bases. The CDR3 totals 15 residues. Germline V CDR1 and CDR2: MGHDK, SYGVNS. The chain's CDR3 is CASREVGGLNNEQFF. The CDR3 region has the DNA TGTGCCAGCAGGGAGGTCGGGGGCCTAAACAATGAGCAGTTCTTC.

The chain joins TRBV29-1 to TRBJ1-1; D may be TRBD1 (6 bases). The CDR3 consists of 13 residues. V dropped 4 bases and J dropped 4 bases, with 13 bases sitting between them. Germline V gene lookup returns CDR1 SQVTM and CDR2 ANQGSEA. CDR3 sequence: CSVVPGHSTEAFF. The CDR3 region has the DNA TGCAGCGTTGTACCGGGACATAGCACTGAAGCTTTCTTT.

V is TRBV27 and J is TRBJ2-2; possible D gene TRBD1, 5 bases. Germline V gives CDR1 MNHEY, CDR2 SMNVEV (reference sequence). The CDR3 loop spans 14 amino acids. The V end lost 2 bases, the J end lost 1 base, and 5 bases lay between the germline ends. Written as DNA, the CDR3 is TGTGCCAGCAGTTTAGACAGGAACACCGGGGAGCTGTTTTTT. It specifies CASSLDRNTGELFF.

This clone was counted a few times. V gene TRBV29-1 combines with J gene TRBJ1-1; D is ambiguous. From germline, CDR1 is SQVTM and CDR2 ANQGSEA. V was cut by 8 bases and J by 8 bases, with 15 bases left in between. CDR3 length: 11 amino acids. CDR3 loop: CSYRIRSEAFF. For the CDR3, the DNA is TGCAGCTATCGGATCAGGAGCGAAGCTTTCTTT. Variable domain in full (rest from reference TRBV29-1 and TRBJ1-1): SAVISQKPSRDICQRGTSLTIQCQVDSQVTMMFWYRQQPGQSLTLIATANQGSEATYESGFVIDKFPISRPNLTFSTLTVSNMSPEDSSIYLCSYRIRSEAFFGQGTRLTVV.

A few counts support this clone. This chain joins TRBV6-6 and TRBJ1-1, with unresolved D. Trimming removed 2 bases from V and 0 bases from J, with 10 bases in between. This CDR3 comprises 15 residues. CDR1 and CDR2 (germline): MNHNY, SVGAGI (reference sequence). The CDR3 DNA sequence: TGTGCCAGCAGTTACCGGCAGAGCATGAACACTGAAGCTTTCTTT. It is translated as CASSYRQSMNTEAFF.

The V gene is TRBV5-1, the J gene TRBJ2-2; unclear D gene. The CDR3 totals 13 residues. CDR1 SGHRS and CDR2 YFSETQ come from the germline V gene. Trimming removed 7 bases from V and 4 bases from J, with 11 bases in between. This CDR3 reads CASHELGTGELFF. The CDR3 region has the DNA TGCGCCAGCCACGAGTTAGGCACCGGGGAGCTGTTTTTT.